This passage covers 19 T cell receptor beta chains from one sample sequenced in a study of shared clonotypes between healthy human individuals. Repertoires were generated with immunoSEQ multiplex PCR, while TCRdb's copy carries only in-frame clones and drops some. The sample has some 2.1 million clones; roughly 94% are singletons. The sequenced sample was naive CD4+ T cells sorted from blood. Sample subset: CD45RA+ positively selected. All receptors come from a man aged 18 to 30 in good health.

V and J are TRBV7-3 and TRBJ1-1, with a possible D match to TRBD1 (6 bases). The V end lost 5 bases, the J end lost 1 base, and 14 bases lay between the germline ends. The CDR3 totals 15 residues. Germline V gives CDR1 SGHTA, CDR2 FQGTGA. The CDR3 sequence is CASSRKGGPNTEAFF. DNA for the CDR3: TGTGCCAGCAGCCGAAAAGGGGGACCGAACACTGAAGCTTTCTTT.

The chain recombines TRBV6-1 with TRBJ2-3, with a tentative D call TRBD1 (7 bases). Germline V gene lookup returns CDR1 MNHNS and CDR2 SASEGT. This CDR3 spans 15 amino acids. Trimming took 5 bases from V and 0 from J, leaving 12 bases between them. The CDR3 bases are TGTGCCAGCAGTTCCAGGGGGGTTAGCACAGATACGCAGTATTTT. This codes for CASSSRGVSTDTQYF.

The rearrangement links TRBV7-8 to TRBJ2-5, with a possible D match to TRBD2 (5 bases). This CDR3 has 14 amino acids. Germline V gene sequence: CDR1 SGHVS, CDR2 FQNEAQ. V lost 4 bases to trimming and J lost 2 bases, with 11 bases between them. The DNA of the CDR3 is TGTGCCAGCAGCTCCACTCCGGGACAAGAGACCCAGTACTTC. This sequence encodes CASSSTPGQETQYF.

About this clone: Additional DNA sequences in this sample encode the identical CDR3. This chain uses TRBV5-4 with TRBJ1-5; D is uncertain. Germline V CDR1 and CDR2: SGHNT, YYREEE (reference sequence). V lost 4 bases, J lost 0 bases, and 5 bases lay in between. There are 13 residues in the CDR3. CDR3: CASSRDSNQPQHF. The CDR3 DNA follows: TGTGCCAGCAGCCGGGATAGCAATCAGCCCCAGCATTTT.

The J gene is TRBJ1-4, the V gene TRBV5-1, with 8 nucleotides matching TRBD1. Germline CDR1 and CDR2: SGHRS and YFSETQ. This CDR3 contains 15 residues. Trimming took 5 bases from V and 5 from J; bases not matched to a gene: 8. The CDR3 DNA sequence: TGCGCCAGCAGTAACGACAGGGGAGGGAATGAAAAACTGTTTTTT. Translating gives CASSNDRGGNEKLFF.

The CDR3 region is CASSSRTGTLNTEAFF. The CDR3 DNA sequence: TGTGCCAGCAGCTCGAGGACAGGGACGCTGAACACTGAAGCTTTCTTT. The rearrangement links TRBV9 to TRBJ1-1; 8 bases map to TRBD1. Germline V lookup: CDR1 SGDLS, CDR2 YYNGEE. The CDR3 consists of 16 residues. J lost 0 bases, V lost 4 bases, and 8 bases had no gene match.

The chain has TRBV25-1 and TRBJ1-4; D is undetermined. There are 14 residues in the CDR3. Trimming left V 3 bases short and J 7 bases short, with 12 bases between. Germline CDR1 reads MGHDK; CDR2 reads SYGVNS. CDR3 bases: TGTGCCAGCAGTGATCCGACCATCCCTGAAAAACTGTTTTTT. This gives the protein CASSDPTIPEKLFF. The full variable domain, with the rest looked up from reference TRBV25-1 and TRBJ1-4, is EADIYQTPRYLVIGTGKKITLECSQTMGHDKMYWYQQDPGMELHLIHYSYGVNSTEKGDLSSESTVSRIRTEHFPLTLESARPSHTSQYLCASSDPTIPEKLFFGSGTQLSVL.

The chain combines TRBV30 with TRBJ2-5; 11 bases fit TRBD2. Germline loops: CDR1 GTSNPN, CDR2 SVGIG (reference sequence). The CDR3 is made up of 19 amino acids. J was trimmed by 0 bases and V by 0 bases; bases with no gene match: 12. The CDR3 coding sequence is TGTGCCTGGAGTGTACAGGGTAGCGGGAGGGCCTTGGACCAAGAGACCCAGTACTTC. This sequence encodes CAWSVQGSGRALDQETQYF.

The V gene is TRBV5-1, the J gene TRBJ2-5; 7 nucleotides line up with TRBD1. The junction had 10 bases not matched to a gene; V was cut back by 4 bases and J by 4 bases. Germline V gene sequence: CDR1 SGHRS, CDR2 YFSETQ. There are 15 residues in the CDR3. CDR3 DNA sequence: TGCGCCAGCAGCAAACAGGGGATCGCTGGAGAGACCCAGTACTTC. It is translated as CASSKQGIAGETQYF.

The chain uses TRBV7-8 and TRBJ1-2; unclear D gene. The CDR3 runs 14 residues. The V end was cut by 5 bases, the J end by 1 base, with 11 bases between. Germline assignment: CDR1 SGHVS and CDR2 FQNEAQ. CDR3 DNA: TGTGCCAGCAGCCCCCACGGGTTTAACTATGGCTACACCTTC. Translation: CASSPHGFNYGYTF.

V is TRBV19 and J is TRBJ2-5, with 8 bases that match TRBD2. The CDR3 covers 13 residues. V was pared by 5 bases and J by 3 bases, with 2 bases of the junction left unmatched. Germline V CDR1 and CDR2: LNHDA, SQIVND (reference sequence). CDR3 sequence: CASSVLAEETQYF. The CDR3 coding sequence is TGTGCCAGTAGTGTACTAGCGGAAGAGACCCAGTACTTC.

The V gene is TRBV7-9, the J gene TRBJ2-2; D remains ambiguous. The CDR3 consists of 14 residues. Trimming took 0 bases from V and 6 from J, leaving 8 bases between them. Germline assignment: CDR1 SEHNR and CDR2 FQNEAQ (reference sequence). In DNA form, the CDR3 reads TGTGCCAGCAGCTTAGCATCCACAGCCGGGGAGCTGTTTTTT. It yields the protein CASSLASTAGELFF.

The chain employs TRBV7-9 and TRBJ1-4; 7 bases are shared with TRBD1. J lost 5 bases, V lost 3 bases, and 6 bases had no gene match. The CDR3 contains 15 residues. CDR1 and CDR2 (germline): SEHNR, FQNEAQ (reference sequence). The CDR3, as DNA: TGTGCCAGCAGCTTGAGGGGGACAGAGAATGAAAAACTGTTTTTT. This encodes CASSLRGTENEKLFF.

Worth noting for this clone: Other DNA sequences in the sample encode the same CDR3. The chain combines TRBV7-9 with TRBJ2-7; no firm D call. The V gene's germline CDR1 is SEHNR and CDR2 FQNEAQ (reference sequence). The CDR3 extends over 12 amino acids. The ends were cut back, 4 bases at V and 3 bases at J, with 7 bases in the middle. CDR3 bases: TGTGCCAGCAGCTCACAAGGCTACGAGCAGTACTTC. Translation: CASSSQGYEQYF.

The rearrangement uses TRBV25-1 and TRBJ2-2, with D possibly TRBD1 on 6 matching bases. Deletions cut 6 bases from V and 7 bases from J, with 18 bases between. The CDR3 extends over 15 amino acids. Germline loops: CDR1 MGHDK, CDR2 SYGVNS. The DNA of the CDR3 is TGTGCCAGCAGAACGGGGCGAAAGGACAGCGGGGAGCTGTTTTTT. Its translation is CASRTGRKDSGELFF.

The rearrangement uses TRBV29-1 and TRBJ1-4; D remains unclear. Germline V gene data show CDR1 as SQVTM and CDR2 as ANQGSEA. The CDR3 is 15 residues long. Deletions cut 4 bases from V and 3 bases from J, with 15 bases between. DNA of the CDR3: TGCAGCGTTGTCGCAGGACGGCGCTCTAATGAAAAACTGTTTTTT. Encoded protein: CSVVAGRRSNEKLFF.

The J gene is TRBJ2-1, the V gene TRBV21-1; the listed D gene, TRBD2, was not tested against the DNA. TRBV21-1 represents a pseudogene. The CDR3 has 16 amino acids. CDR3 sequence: CASRALAGAVHNEQFF. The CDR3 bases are TGTGCCAGCAGGGCACTGGCGGGGGCAGTTCACAATGAGCAGTTCTTC.

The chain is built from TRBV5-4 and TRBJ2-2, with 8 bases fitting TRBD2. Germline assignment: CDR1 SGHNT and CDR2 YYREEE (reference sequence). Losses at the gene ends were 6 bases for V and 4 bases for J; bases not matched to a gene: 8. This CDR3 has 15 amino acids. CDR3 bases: TGTGCCAGCACCTCGGGGGGGCGGACCACCGGGGAGCTGTTTTTT. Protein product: CASTSGGRTTGELFF.

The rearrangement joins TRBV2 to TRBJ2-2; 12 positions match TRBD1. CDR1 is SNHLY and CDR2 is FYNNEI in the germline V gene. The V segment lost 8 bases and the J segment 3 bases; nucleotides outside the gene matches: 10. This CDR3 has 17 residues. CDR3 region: CASVRKGQGAYTGELFF. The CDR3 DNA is TGTGCCAGCGTAAGGAAGGGACAGGGGGCCTACACCGGGGAGCTGTTTTTT. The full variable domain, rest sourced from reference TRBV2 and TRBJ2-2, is EPEVTQTPSHQVTQMGQEVILRCVPISNHLYFYWYRQILGQKVEFLVSFYNNEISEKSEIFDDQFSVERPDGSNFTLKIRSTKLEDSAMYFCASVRKGQGAYTGELFFGEGSRLTVL.